The clone carrying this T cell receptor beta chain is large in the sample. The antigen is not known. The CDR3 loop spans 14 amino acids. Trimming removed 3 bases from V and 1 base from J, with 9 bases in between. The TRBV12-4/TRBJ1-2 clonotypes were amplified using barcode primers with ligated adaptors. TCRdb independently ran MiXCR on the multiplex PCR reads; one entry per CDR3 protein. The sample lists roughly 1,200 distinct CDR3 sequences, roughly 25% occurring once. CD25-based Treg depletion was applied to purified naive CD4+ T cells. Whole-study results and caveats: Tumor-infiltrating Treg TCR alpha and beta sequences overlapped most with tumor naive CD4+ T cells, then blood naive.

The source is a female donor with breast cancer. The chain is built from TRBV12-3 or TRBV12-4 and TRBJ1-2; D not resolved. The sequencing input was naive CD4+ T cells sorted from blood. The subset here: naive CD4+ T cells, CD4+CD45RA+CD25-. DNA of the CDR3: TGTGCCAGCAGTTTTGTTGGCAGTAACTATGGCTACACCTTC. Its translation is CASSFVGSNYGYTF.